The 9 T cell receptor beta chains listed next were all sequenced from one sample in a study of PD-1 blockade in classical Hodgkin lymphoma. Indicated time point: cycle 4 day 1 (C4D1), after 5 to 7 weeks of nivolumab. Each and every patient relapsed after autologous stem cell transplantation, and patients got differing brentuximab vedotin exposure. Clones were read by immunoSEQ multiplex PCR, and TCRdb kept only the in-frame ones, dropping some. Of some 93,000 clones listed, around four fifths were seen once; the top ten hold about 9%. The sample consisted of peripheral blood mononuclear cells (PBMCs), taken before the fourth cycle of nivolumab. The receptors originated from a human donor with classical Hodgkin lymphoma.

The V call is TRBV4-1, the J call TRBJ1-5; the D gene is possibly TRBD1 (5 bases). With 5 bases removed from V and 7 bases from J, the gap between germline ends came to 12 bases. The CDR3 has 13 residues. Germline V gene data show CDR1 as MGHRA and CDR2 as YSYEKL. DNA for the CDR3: TGCGCCAGCAGCGGGGCCCCCAAACAGCCCCAGCATTTT. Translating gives CASSGAPKQPQHF.

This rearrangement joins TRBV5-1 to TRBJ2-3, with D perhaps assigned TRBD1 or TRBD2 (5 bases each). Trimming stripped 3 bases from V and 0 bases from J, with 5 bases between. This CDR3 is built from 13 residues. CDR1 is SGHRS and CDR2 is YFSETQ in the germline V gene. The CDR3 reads CASSWDSTDTQYF. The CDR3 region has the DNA TGCGCCAGCAGCTGGGACAGCACAGATACGCAGTATTTT.

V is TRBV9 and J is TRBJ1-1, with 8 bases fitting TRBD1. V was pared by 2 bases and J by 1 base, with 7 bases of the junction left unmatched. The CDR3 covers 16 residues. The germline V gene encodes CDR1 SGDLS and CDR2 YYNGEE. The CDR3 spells CASSVVTGVGNTEAFF. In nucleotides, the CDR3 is TGTGCCAGCAGCGTGGTGACAGGGGTTGGGAACACTGAAGCTTTCTTT.

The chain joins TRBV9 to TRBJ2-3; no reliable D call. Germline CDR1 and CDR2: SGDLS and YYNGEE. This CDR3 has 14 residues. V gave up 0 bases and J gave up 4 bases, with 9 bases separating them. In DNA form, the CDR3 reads TGTGCCAGCAGCGTAGGGCTACCATCAGATACGCAGTATTTT. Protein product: CASSVGLPSDTQYF.

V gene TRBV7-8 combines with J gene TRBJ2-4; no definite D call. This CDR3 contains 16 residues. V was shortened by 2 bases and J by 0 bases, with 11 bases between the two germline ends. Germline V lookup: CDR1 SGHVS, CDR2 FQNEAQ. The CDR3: CASSLNTALAKNIQYF. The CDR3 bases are TGTGCCAGCAGCTTAAATACAGCACTAGCCAAAAACATTCAGTACTTC.

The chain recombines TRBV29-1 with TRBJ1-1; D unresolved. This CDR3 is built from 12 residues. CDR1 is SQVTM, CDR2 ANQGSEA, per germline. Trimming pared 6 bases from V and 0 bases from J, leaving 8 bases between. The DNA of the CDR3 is TGCAGCGTGCGGAGTTTGAACACTGAAGCTTTCTTT. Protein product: CSVRSLNTEAFF.

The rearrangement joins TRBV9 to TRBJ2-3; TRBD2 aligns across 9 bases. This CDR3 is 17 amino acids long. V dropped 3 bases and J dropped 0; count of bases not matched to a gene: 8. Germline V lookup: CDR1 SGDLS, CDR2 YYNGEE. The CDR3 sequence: CASSASSGGSSTDTQYF. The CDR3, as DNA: TGTGCCAGCAGCGCCAGTAGCGGGGGAAGTAGCACAGATACGCAGTATTTT.

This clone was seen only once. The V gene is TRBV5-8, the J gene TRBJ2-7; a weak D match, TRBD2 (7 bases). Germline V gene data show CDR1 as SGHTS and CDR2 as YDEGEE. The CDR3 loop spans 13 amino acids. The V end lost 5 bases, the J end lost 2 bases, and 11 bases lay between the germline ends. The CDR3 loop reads CASSTGGPYEQYF. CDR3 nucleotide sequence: TGTGCCAGCAGTACCGGGGGGCCCTACGAGCAGTACTTC.

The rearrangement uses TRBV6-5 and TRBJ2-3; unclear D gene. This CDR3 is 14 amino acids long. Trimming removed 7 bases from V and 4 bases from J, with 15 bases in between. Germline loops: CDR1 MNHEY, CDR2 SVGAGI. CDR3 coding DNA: TGTGCCAGCAAGATCTGGCAGACGGCAGATACGCAGTATTTT. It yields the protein CASKIWQTADTQYF.